Listed below are T cell receptor beta chains from one sample, sequenced in a study of PD-1 blockade in classical Hodgkin lymphoma. This table comes from immunoSEQ multiplex PCR, and its TCRdb copy is limited to in-frame clones, with some not included. The data contain approximately 65,000 clones, about 90% of them seen just once; the ten biggest clones take up about 9.4%. The sample in question was peripheral blood mononuclear cells (PBMCs), obtained before the fourth cycle of nivolumab. Source of these receptors: a human donor with classical Hodgkin lymphoma. Each CDR3 is given with its conserved first and last residue. A D gene is named only where the DNA matches it firmly. Clone size appears in some rows only: once, few, many, or a class for an expanded clone.

cdr3_nt cdr3_aa d_call v_call cdr3_length j_call clone_size
TGTGCCAGCAGCTTGGTGTTGGGAGAAGAGACCCAGTACTTC CASSLVLGEETQYF NA TRBV5-4 14 TRBJ2-5 NA
TGTGCCACCAGCAGAGAAACTAGTAGCGACATTCAGTACTTC CATSRETSSDIQYF NA TRBV15 14 TRBJ2-4 NA
TGTGCCAGCAGTTTTCACCAGGGAGGAAGTTTAGGTTCACCCCTCCACTTT CASSFHQGGSLGSPLHF NA TRBV27 17 TRBJ1-6 once
TGTGCCAGTAGTACTAGCGGGACGCAGTTCTTC CASSTSGTQFF TRBD2 TRBV19 11 TRBJ2-1 NA
TGTGCCAGCAGCGTGACAGGAGGAGGAAACTATGGCTACACCTTC CASSVTGGGNYGYTF NA TRBV9 15 TRBJ1-2 NA
TGTGCCAGCGGTCCCGGTGGACAGTCCCTAGGCGGCACTGAAGCTTTCTTT CASGPGGQSLGGTEAFF NA TRBV2 17 TRBJ1-1 NA
TGTGCCAGCAGTTACTCTAGGGCAGGGAACTACGAGCAGTACTTC CASSYSRAGNYEQYF NA TRBV6-6 15 TRBJ2-7 once
TGTGCCAGCAGCTCCCGCCGGGGGCAGGTTTGGGACGAGCAGTACTTC CASSSRRGQVWDEQYF NA TRBV11-1 16 TRBJ2-7 NA
TGTGCCAGCAGCCTACGGGACGGCGCCACCGGGGAGCTGTTTTTT CASSLRDGATGELFF NA TRBV5-6 15 TRBJ2-2 NA
TGTGCCAGCAGCTTGGTCAGGGGATTCTCGGGCAGAGACATTCAGTACTTC CASSLVRGFSGRDIQYF NA TRBV5-5 17 TRBJ2-4 once
TGTGCCAGTAGCCCAGATCCCTATGGCTACACCTTC CASSPDPYGYTF NA TRBV19 12 TRBJ1-2 NA
TGTGCCAGCCGAAGGGTTGGGCAGCCCCAGCATTTT CASRRVGQPQHF NA TRBV2 12 TRBJ1-5 NA
TGTGCCACCAGTGGAGACGGGGGAGGAACTGAAGCTTTCTTT CATSGDGGGTEAFF NA TRBV15 14 TRBJ1-1 NA
TGTGCCAGTAGCGAACTAATACAGGGATTGAATCAGCCCCAGCATTTT CASSELIQGLNQPQHF NA TRBV19 16 TRBJ1-5 NA
TGTGCCAGCAGCTTAGTGGCAGGGCGGGAGACCCAGTACTTC CASSLVAGRETQYF NA TRBV7-9 14 TRBJ2-5 NA
TGCAGCGCCGGAGCACTAGCGGGGTCCGGGGCCAAAAACATTCAGTACTTC CSAGALAGSGAKNIQYF TRBD2 TRBV29-1 17 TRBJ2-4 NA
TGTGCCAGCAGCGTAGGCGGCAGGGGGACTGAAAAACTGTTTTTT CASSVGGRGTEKLFF TRBD1 TRBV9 15 TRBJ1-4 NA
TGTGCCAGCACCGGGAACCGGGACAGAAATGAAAAACTGTTTTTT CASTGNRDRNEKLFF TRBD1 TRBV6-1 15 TRBJ1-4 once
TGTGCCAGTAGCGCGGGACAGGGGACAGATACGCAGTATTTT CASSAGQGTDTQYF TRBD1 TRBV19 14 TRBJ2-3 NA
TGTGCCTGGAGCCCTGTATCAAATCAGCCCCAGCATTTT CAWSPVSNQPQHF NA TRBV30 13 TRBJ1-5 NA
TGCGCCAGCAGCTTAGGAGGTACCGAGCAGTACTTC CASSLGGTEQYF NA TRBV5-1 12 TRBJ2-7 NA
TGCGCCAGCAGCTTGCGGCAGGGGTTGAACACTGAAGCTTTCTTT CASSLRQGLNTEAFF NA TRBV5-1 15 TRBJ1-1 NA
TGTGCCAGCAGTGAAAGACGGTACCAAGAGACCCAGTACTTC CASSERRYQETQYF NA TRBV2 14 TRBJ2-5 NA
TGTGCCAGCAGAACCCTAGCGGAAGACACCGGGGAGCTGTTTTTT CASRTLAEDTGELFF TRBD2 TRBV6-6 15 TRBJ2-2 NA
TGTGCCAGCAGTCCAGGACTAGCGGGGGGGCTCCAAGAGACCCAGTACTTC CASSPGLAGGLQETQYF TRBD2 TRBV11-3 17 TRBJ2-5 NA
TGTGCCAGCAGTCCCGTGGGACAGGGCCCCTACGAGCAGTACTTC CASSPVGQGPYEQYF TRBD1 TRBV6-1 15 TRBJ2-7 NA
TGTGCCAGCCGTGACTACCCTTCGGGGACAGATACGCAGTATTTT CASRDYPSGTDTQYF NA TRBV5-8 15 TRBJ2-3 once
TGTGCTAGTGCCCCCCCGGGACAGCTGAACACTGAAGCTTTCTTT CASAPPGQLNTEAFF TRBD1 TRBV12-5 15 TRBJ1-1 NA
TGTGCCAGCAGCTTAGCGCCTGGACAGCCCTATGGCTACACCTTC CASSLAPGQPYGYTF NA TRBV7-9 15 TRBJ1-2 NA
TGTGCCAGCAGGTGGCAGGGGGAGGTCGGGGAGCTGTTTTTT CASRWQGEVGELFF NA TRBV2 14 TRBJ2-2 NA
TGTGCCAGCGGGCCACACAGGGGGCAGAATGAGCAGTTCTTC CASGPHRGQNEQFF TRBD1 TRBV6-6 14 TRBJ2-1 NA
TGCGCCAGCGGAGAACAGGGAGGGTACACTGAAGCTTTCTTT CASGEQGGYTEAFF NA TRBV5-1 14 TRBJ1-1 NA
TGTGCCAGCTCACCACAAACAGTCCTTTCATACACCTTC CASSPQTVLSYTF NA TRBV18 13 TRBJ1-2 NA
TGTGCCAGCAGCTTAGCGTGGCCAGGCGAGCAGTACTTC CASSLAWPGEQYF NA TRBV7-8 13 TRBJ2-7 NA
TGTGCCAGCAGCTACGACCCGACCAATGAGCAGTTCTTC CASSYDPTNEQFF NA TRBV7-9 13 TRBJ2-1 once
TGTGCCAGCAGCAAGGGACAGACTAACTATGGCTACACCTTC CASSKGQTNYGYTF TRBD1 TRBV7-9 14 TRBJ1-2 NA
TGTGCCAGCAGCTTGGGGCAGCTCGGGGGAAACACCATATATTTT CASSLGQLGGNTIYF NA TRBV5-6 15 TRBJ1-3 NA
TGTGCCAGCAGCTTACATACGGGAGACTTCTACGAGCAGTACTTC CASSLHTGDFYEQYF NA TRBV13 15 TRBJ2-7 NA
TGTGCCAGCAGTTACGGGGGTAACGCTGAAGCTTTCTTT CASSYGGNAEAFF NA TRBV6-6 13 TRBJ1-1 few
TGTGCCAGCCGACCGACAGGCCGCTATGGCTACACCTTC CASRPTGRYGYTF NA TRBV19 13 TRBJ1-2 once
TGTGCCAGCAGCTCGAGGCCTTATAATTCACCCCTCCACTTT CASSSRPYNSPLHF NA TRBV5-6 14 TRBJ1-6 NA
TGTGCCAGCAGTACTGGACAGGCGTACTTC CASSTGQAYF TRBD1 TRBV6-1 10 TRBJ2-7 NA
TGTGCTGACAGGGAATTACGGGGAGGTGGCTACACCTTC CADRELRGGGYTF TRBD1 TRBV7-8 13 TRBJ1-2 NA
TGCGCCAGCAACTGGGCTCAGGGGGATGGCTACACCTTC CASNWAQGDGYTF TRBD1 TRBV5-1 13 TRBJ1-2 NA
TGTGCCAGCTCAGCAAGACAGGGCAGAGCTAACTATGGCTACACCTTC CASSARQGRANYGYTF TRBD1 TRBV18 16 TRBJ1-2 NA
TGTGCCAGCAGCGTAGCTAGGGGAGCTAATTCACCCCTCCACTTT CASSVARGANSPLHF NA TRBV9 15 TRBJ1-6 NA
TGTGCCAGCGGGGCCAGTACTCATAGCTCCTATAATTCACCCCTCCACTTT CASGASTHSSYNSPLHF NA TRBV27 17 TRBJ1-6 once
TGTGCCTGGAGTGTGGGACCGGGGTGGGAGCAGTACTTC CAWSVGPGWEQYF NA TRBV30 13 TRBJ2-7 NA
TGCGCCAGCCGCTTTCAGGGACCCGGGGAAAAACTGTTTTTT CASRFQGPGEKLFF NA TRBV5-1 14 TRBJ1-4 NA
TGTGCCAGCAGAGGGGGCGGCTGGGGCTACACCTTC CASRGGGWGYTF TRBD1 TRBV6-1 12 TRBJ1-2 NA
TGTGCAGTGGAGTACAACACTGAAGCTTTCTTT CAVEYNTEAFF NA TRBV30 11 TRBJ1-1 few
TGCGCCAGCAGGCTGGGAGGGGAGCTGTTTTTT CASRLGGELFF NA TRBV5-1 11 TRBJ2-2 NA
TGTGCCAGCAGCTTAAACTGGGGAGCAGGTGAAAAACTGTTTTTT CASSLNWGAGEKLFF NA TRBV11-2 15 TRBJ1-4 NA